The clone carrying this T cell receptor (beta chain) was seen repeatedly, ten times or more. Its target is unknown. The data are from a study of glioma-infiltrating T cells. Using RNA template, CDR3s of TCR alpha and beta were amplified with iRepertoire arm-PCR. Input was 100-400 ng of tissue mRNA or PBMC total RNA. TCRdb called the multiplex PCR reads again in MiXCR, with one record for every CDR3 protein. In the table there are about 140,000 distinct CDR3 sequences, about two fifths of which are singletons. Study-level points and caveats: Non-neoplastic patients had below-expected tissue-blood divergence, while all gliomas exceeded expectation.

Trimming removed 5 bases from V and 5 bases from J; junction bases left unmatched: 6. The CDR3 consists of 13 residues. Germline V gene sequence: CDR1 DFQATT, CDR2 SNEGSKA (reference sequence). This sequence was found in a human donor with low-grade glioma or glioblastoma, undergoing nonglioma brain surgery, or in good health (not recorded which). The J gene is TRBJ1-5, the V gene TRBV20-1, with 7 bases lining up with TRBD1. Sequences were obtained from glioma tissue, nonneoplastic brain tissue, or PBMCs (not recorded which). The CDR3 DNA reads as TGCAGTGCTGGAAGACAGGGCGATCAGCCCCAGCATTTT. Translating gives CSAGRQGDQPQHF.